The 6 T cell receptor beta chains listed next were all sequenced from one sample in a study of early T cells in non-severe SARS-CoV-2 infection. MiXCR, applied by TCRdb to the 5' RACE reads, yields one record per CDR3 protein. The data contain roughly 40,000 distinct CDR3 sequences, around 7.8% of them singletons. The sequenced sample was whole blood. These receptors were taken from an adult who was a healthcare worker with PCR-confirmed SARS-CoV-2 infection or an uninfected control (not recorded which).

The chain has TRBV18 and TRBJ2-7; tentatively, D is TRBD1 (6 bases). V lost 4 bases, J lost 0 bases, and 13 bases lay in between. Per germline, CDR1 KGHSH and CDR2 LQKENI. The CDR3 covers 15 residues. CDR3 residues: CASSRMDSFSYEQYF. The CDR3 region has the DNA TGTGCCAGCTCACGAATGGACAGCTTCTCCTACGAGCAGTACTTC.

This clonotype was seen only a few times. The chain uses TRBV9 and TRBJ2-5, with D perhaps TRBD2 (6 bases). V was clipped by 6 bases and J by 4 bases, with 19 bases between them. Germline assignment: CDR1 SGDLS and CDR2 YYNGEE. CDR3 length: 15 residues. The CDR3 loop reads CASTRGTAGRETQYF. CDR3 DNA: TGTGCCAGCACCCGAGGAACGGCGGGGAGAGAGACCCAGTACTTC.

This clonotype has more than one count but fewer than ten. The chain has TRBV28 and TRBJ2-3; weak D call: TRBD2 (6 bases). CDR3 length: 16 amino acids. Germline values: CDR1 MDHEN, CDR2 SYDVKM. Trimming took off 5 bases at V and 5 bases at J, with 20 bases between the two ends. The CDR3 loop is CASSTAGLEGLDTQYF. In DNA, the CDR3 is TGTGCCAGCAGTACTGCGGGACTCGAAGGGCTAGATACGCAGTATTTT.

This chain links TRBV4-3 with TRBJ2-1; D unresolved. The germline V gene encodes CDR1 LGHNA and CDR2 YSLEER. The CDR3 length is 17 residues. The V end was cut by 0 bases, the J end by 5 bases, with 17 bases between. CDR3 DNA sequence: TGCGCCAGCAGCCAAGACCGGCTAGAAAACCTAAACAATGAGCAGTTCTTC. Amino acid sequence: CASSQDRLENLNNEQFF.

This clonotype was counted many times. This chain uses TRBV14 with TRBJ1-6, with D possibly being TRBD1 (6 bases). V was clipped by 5 bases and J by 3 bases, with 11 bases between them. The CDR3 is 15 residues long. The germline gives CDR1 SGHDN, CDR2 FVKESK. CDR3 nucleotides: TGTGCCAGCAGCGGTGACAGGAACTATAATTCACCCCTCCACTTT. This translates into CASSGDRNYNSPLHF.

This clonotype was observed a few times. The chain recombines TRBV5-1 with TRBJ2-5, with D possibly TRBD2 on 7 matching bases. Trimming pared 8 bases from V and 5 bases from J, leaving 13 bases between. Germline-derived CDR1 and CDR2 are SGHRS and YFSETQ. The CDR3 is 12 amino acids. The CDR3 region is CASSGEGETQYF. The DNA of the CDR3 is TGCGCCAGTTCAGGGGAGGGGGAGACCCAGTACTTC.